The 5 T cell receptor beta chains in this list originate from one sample, sequenced in a study of T cell responses to AZD1222 COVID-19 vaccine. The assay was immunoSEQ multiplex PCR, and TCRdb's table has in-frame clones only and misses some. Counted here are around 100,000 clones, 80% to 90% occurring once; the ten biggest clones make up about 3.3%. Sequenced here: peripheral blood, sampled on day 0 of AZD1222 vaccination. These receptors were taken from an adult in good health.

A note on this clone: One end of the junction varies from germline; a read error may be responsible. The chain uses TRBV7-9 and TRBJ1-5, with D tentatively TRBD1 (6 bases). The length of the CDR3 is 14 residues. CDR1 and CDR2 from the germline V gene are SEHNR and FQNEAQ (reference sequence). The CDR3 spells CASSLVGGNQPQHF. CDR3 DNA sequence: TGTGCCAGCAGCTTAGTTGGGGGCAACCAGCCCCAGCATTTT.

This chain joins TRBV15 and TRBJ2-6; TRBD1 is a possible D gene (5 bases). V was cut by 3 bases and J by 4 bases, with 10 bases left in between. CDR3 length: 15 residues. Germline V gene sequence: CDR1 LNHNV, CDR2 YYDKDF (reference sequence). Here the CDR3 DNA reads TGTGCCACCAGCAGCAGGGAAGCCGGGGCCAACGTCCTGACTTTC. Its translation is CATSSREAGANVLTF.

The chain links TRBV5-1 to TRBJ1-2; TRBD1 agrees at 8 bases. The germline V gene encodes CDR1 SGHRS and CDR2 YFSETQ. CDR3 length: 15 residues. V shed 4 bases and J 5 bases; nucleotides not matched to a gene: 10. Here the CDR3 DNA reads TGCGCCAGCAGCGGAAGGACAGGGTTTGAGTATGGCTACACCTTC. This codes for CASSGRTGFEYGYTF.

The chain employs TRBV5-1 and TRBJ1-1; maybe TRBD1 (5 bases). Between the trimmed V and J ends, which lost 4 bases and 1 base, there was a span of 11 bases. The CDR3 length is 14 residues. Germline CDR1 is SGHRS and CDR2 is YFSETQ. The CDR3 nucleotides are TGCGCCAGCAGCACCGGACACACGAACACTGAAGCTTTCTTT. Its translation is CASSTGHTNTEAFF.

The CDR3 region is CASRGTVERYGYTF. The CDR3 region has the DNA TGTGCCAGCAGGGGGACAGTCGAGAGATATGGCTACACCTTC. The chain employs TRBV2 and TRBJ1-2, with 7 bases identical to TRBD1. The V gene's germline CDR1 is SNHLY and CDR2 FYNNEI. This CDR3 has 14 amino acids. After removal of 6 bases from V and 5 bases from J, the junction contained 9 bases not matched to a gene.